Below, 26 T cell receptor beta chains from the same sample are listed, as sequenced in a study of T cell responses to AZD1222 COVID-19 vaccine. Assay used: immunoSEQ multiplex PCR; TCRdb lists only in-frame clones, some missing. Seen here are under 200,000 clones, approximately 90% observed once, and the top ten hold about 24%. Specimen: peripheral blood, collected 28 days after the second AZD1222 dose. The receptor set was obtained from an adult who received the AZD1222 COVID-19 vaccine.

The V and J genes are TRBV30 and TRBJ2-3; 7 nucleotides agree with TRBD1. The junction had 1 base not matched to a gene; V was cut back by 3 bases and J by 1 base. The germline CDR1 and CDR2 sequences are GTSNPN and SVGIG (reference sequence). The CDR3 consists of 13 residues. The CDR3 here is CAWRTGGTDTQYF. In nucleotides, the CDR3 is TGTGCCTGGAGAACAGGGGGCACAGATACGCAGTATTTT.

The chain is built from TRBV27 and TRBJ2-7; maybe TRBD2 (6 bases). The CDR3 spans 16 residues. Trimming took off 6 bases at V and 2 bases at J, with 20 bases between the two ends. Germline V lookup: CDR1 MNHEY, CDR2 SMNVEV (reference sequence). The CDR3 DNA reads as TGTGCCAGCAGCCCGGAGGGTGGGATGGATCCCTACGAGCAGTACTTC. Residues: CASSPEGGMDPYEQYF.

The chain is built from TRBV27 and TRBJ2-7; D is tentatively TRBD1 or TRBD2 (5 bases each). With 2 bases removed from V and 5 bases from J, the gap between germline ends came to 10 bases. CDR3 length: 13 residues. Looked up from germline, CDR1 is MNHEY and CDR2 is SMNVEV (reference sequence). The CDR3 spells CASSLGGWDEQYF. CDR3 DNA sequence: TGTGCCAGCAGTTTAGGGGGATGGGACGAGCAGTACTTC.

The V and J genes are TRBV7-9 and TRBJ2-1; D is possibly TRBD2 (6 bases). The CDR3 totals 15 residues. V dropped 4 bases and J dropped 0 bases, with 10 bases sitting between them. The germline V gene encodes CDR1 SEHNR and CDR2 FQNEAQ (reference sequence). Written as DNA, the CDR3 is TGTGCCAGCAGCTCAGGGAGGACCTCCTACAATGAGCAGTTCTTC. This sequence encodes CASSSGRTSYNEQFF.

The chain links TRBV5-1 to TRBJ2-3; D unclear. V shed 5 bases and J shed 0 bases, with 4 bases lying between them. Looked up from germline, CDR1 is SGHRS and CDR2 is YFSETQ. The CDR3 loop spans 12 amino acids. The CDR3 is CASRGSTDTQYF. The CDR3 DNA reads as TGCGCCAGCAGGGGAAGCACAGATACGCAGTATTTT.

The chain has TRBV18 and TRBJ2-7, with 16 bases that match TRBD2. CDR1 KGHSH and CDR2 LQKENI come from the germline V gene. The CDR3 contains 17 residues. V was clipped by 3 bases and J by 6 bases; unmatched bases: 8. This chain's CDR3 is CASSPVGTSGRAAEQYF. The CDR3 DNA sequence: TGTGCCAGCTCACCCGTTGGGACTAGCGGGAGGGCCGCCGAGCAGTACTTC.

The rearrangement links TRBV11-2 to TRBJ2-5; TRBD2 is a possible D gene (5 bases). V shed 4 bases and J shed 4 bases, with 13 bases lying between them. This CDR3 comprises 14 residues. Germline loops: CDR1 SGHAT, CDR2 FQNNGV. CDR3 coding DNA: TGTGCCAGCAGCTCGGGGAAGCGGCGAGAGACCCAGTACTTC. Amino acids: CASSSGKRRETQYF.

The V gene is TRBV11-2, the J gene TRBJ2-1; possibly TRBD2 for D (5 bases). Between the trimmed V and J ends, which lost 3 bases and 5 bases, there was a span of 11 bases. The CDR3 runs to 14 residues. Germline loops: CDR1 SGHAT, CDR2 FQNNGV. The CDR3 DNA reads TGTGCCAGCAGCTTCCTATTAGCGAACAATGAGCAGTTCTTC. It encodes CASSFLLANNEQFF.

V gene TRBV21-1 combines with J gene TRBJ1-6; the table names TRBD1, a call not compared with the DNA. TRBV21-1 is marked as a pseudogene. The CDR3 is 15 residues long. This chain's CDR3 is CAIKKSDREDSPLHF. The CDR3 coding sequence is TGTGCCATCAAGAAGAGCGACAGGGAGGATTCACCCCTCCACTTT.

This clone was detected once. The chain has TRBV9 and TRBJ2-2, with TRBD2 matching 14 bases. V lost 4 bases and J lost 7; bases outside the gene matches: 12. The germline V gene has CDR1 SGDLS and CDR2 YYNGEE. The length of the CDR3 is 18 residues. CDR3 sequence reads: CASSLRLAGGPIGGELFF. The CDR3 nucleotides read TGTGCCAGCAGCCTCCGACTAGCGGGAGGGCCGATCGGCGGGGAGCTGTTTTTT.

The chain links TRBV10-3 to TRBJ2-5; D unclear. From germline, CDR1 is ENHRY and CDR2 SYGVKD. The V end lost 4 bases, the J end lost 4 bases, and 4 bases lay between the germline ends. This CDR3 has 11 amino acids. The CDR3 reads CAISVGETQYF. In DNA, the CDR3 is TGTGCCATCAGTGTGGGAGAGACCCAGTACTTC.

CDR3 sequence reads: CSAYRDEQFF. DNA for the CDR3: TGCAGTGCCTATAGGGATGAGCAGTTCTTC. The chain recombines TRBV20-1 with TRBJ2-1; D remains ambiguous. The CDR3 covers 10 residues. Deletions cut 6 bases from V and 8 bases from J, with 8 bases between. Germline loops: CDR1 DFQATT, CDR2 SNEGSKA (reference sequence).

As DNA, the CDR3 is TGCGCCAGCAGCTCAGGACAGTCGACAGATACGCAGTATTTT. This translates into CASSSGQSTDTQYF. J is TRBJ2-3 and V is TRBV5-1; tentatively, D is TRBD1 (6 bases). Germline CDR1 reads SGHRS; CDR2 reads YFSETQ. V lost 3 bases, J lost 3 bases, and 11 bases lay in between. The CDR3 is 14 residues long.

The chain uses TRBV4-1 and TRBJ2-1; D not resolved. The CDR3 spans 12 residues. Germline V CDR1 and CDR2: MGHRA, YSYEKL. Trimming took off 2 bases at V and 10 bases at J, with 9 bases between the two ends. CDR3 sequence reads: CASSQRMVEQFF. CDR3 in DNA: TGCGCCAGCAGCCAAAGAATGGTAGAGCAGTTCTTC.

This chain uses TRBV27 with TRBJ2-2; D may be TRBD1 or TRBD2 (5 bases each). The CDR3 runs 15 residues. Trimming left V 2 bases short and J 5 bases short, with 12 bases between. Germline V CDR1 and CDR2: MNHEY, SMNVEV (reference sequence). The CDR3 spells CASSLVSEGTGELFF. CDR3 DNA sequence: TGTGCCAGCAGTTTAGTTAGTGAGGGGACCGGGGAGCTGTTTTTT.

The chain carries TRBV30 and TRBJ2-1, with D uncertain. The germline gives CDR1 GTSNPN, CDR2 SVGIG (reference sequence). V gave up 0 bases and J gave up 0 bases, with 12 bases separating them. The CDR3 loop spans 16 amino acids. The CDR3 is CAWSVTRPGSYNEQFF. The CDR3 DNA follows: TGTGCCTGGAGTGTAACGCGGCCGGGCTCCTACAATGAGCAGTTCTTC.

The chain links TRBV11-1 to TRBJ1-1; D remains ambiguous. Germline V gene lookup returns CDR1 SGHAT and CDR2 FQDESV (reference sequence). V lost 4 bases, J lost 1 base, and 4 bases lay in between. The CDR3 is made up of 12 amino acids. The CDR3 nucleotides read TGTGCCAGCAGCTCGCAGAACACTGAAGCTTTCTTT. Translated, it gives CASSSQNTEAFF. The full variable domain, its missing parts supplied by reference TRBV11-1 and TRBJ1-1, is EAEVAQSPRYKITEKSQAVAFWCDPISGHATLYWYRQILGQGPELLVQFQDESVVDDSQLPKDRFSAERLKGVDSTLKIQPAELGDSAMYLCASSSQNTEAFFGQGTRLTVV.

This clone appeared a single time. The chain carries TRBV5-1 and TRBJ2-1, with a possible D match to TRBD1 (7 bases). The V gene's germline CDR1 is SGHRS and CDR2 YFSETQ. Deletions cut 0 bases from V and 2 bases from J, with 15 bases between. This CDR3 spans 17 amino acids. CDR3 nucleotides: TGCGCCAGCAGCTTGGTGAGACAGGGAGGTGCCTACAATGAGCAGTTCTTC. This encodes CASSLVRQGGAYNEQFF.

The chain recombines TRBV7-9 with TRBJ1-6; D call uncertain. Germline V gene data show CDR1 as SEHNR and CDR2 as FQNEAQ (reference sequence). Trimming cost V 1 base and J 13 bases, with 11 bases left between them. The CDR3 consists of 13 residues. CDR3 DNA sequence: TGTGCCAGCAGCTTAGGATCCAGCGAGCCCCTCCACTTT. It is translated as CASSLGSSEPLHF.

The rearrangement joins TRBV7-9 to TRBJ2-7, with 7 bases aligning to TRBD2. Germline-derived CDR1 and CDR2 are SEHNR and FQNEAQ (reference sequence). This CDR3 has 17 residues. The V gene end was trimmed by 4 bases and the J gene end by 3 bases; junction bases not matched to a gene: 15. CDR3 region: CASSSPTGRGEDYEQYF. DNA of the CDR3: TGTGCCAGCAGCTCCCCCACGGGGAGGGGCGAGGACTACGAGCAGTACTTC.

V and J are TRBV24-1 and TRBJ2-4; D possibly corresponds to TRBD1 (5 bases). CDR1 is KGHDR and CDR2 is SFDVKD in the germline V gene. This CDR3 has 14 amino acids. V was pared by 3 bases and J by 7 bases, with 12 bases between. For the CDR3, the DNA is TGTGCCACCAGTGATCCGGGCAGGGCTAACATTCAGTACTTC. Protein product: CATSDPGRANIQYF.

The V call is TRBV6-5, the J call TRBJ2-3; TRBD2 agrees at 7 bases. V was pared by 6 bases and J by 5 bases, with 5 bases of the junction left unmatched. Germline loops: CDR1 MNHEY, CDR2 SVGAGI. The CDR3 extends over 13 amino acids. The DNA for the CDR3 is TGTGCCAGCAGAGGACTAGTCGGAGATACGCAGTATTTT. Its translation: CASRGLVGDTQYF.

This clone was detected once. The V call is TRBV7-3, the J call TRBJ2-1; D is perhaps TRBD2 (5 bases). The V and J ends lost 4 bases and 7 bases respectively, with 17 bases between them. Looked up from germline, CDR1 is SGHTA and CDR2 is FQGTGA. The CDR3 consists of 15 residues. CDR3: CASSYGGSMGNEQFF. CDR3 sequence (DNA): TGTGCCAGCAGCTACGGCGGGTCGATGGGGAATGAGCAGTTCTTC.

This rearrangement joins TRBV9 to TRBJ2-3, with D unresolved. Germline loops: CDR1 SGDLS, CDR2 YYNGEE. The CDR3 length is 17 residues. V lost 0 bases and J 5 bases, leaving 19 bases between the germline ends. Written as DNA, the CDR3 is TGTGCCAGCAGCGTAGAATACCTGGACCGACGGGTAGATACGCAGTATTTT. It codes for CASSVEYLDRRVDTQYF.

The CDR3 coding sequence is TGTGCCGCCATGGGGGCGGGGGCGGGTAATGAAAAACTGTTTTTT. It codes for CAAMGAGAGNEKLFF. The chain carries TRBV28 and TRBJ1-4; perhaps TRBD1 as D (6 bases). V gave up 11 bases and J gave up 4 bases, with 20 bases separating them. Germline V gene data show CDR1 as MDHEN and CDR2 as SYDVKM. The CDR3 runs to 15 residues. Supplemented by reference TRBV28 and TRBJ1-4, the full variable domain reads DVKVTQSSRYLVKRTGEKVFLECVQDMDHENMFWYRQDPGLGLRLIYFSYDVKMKEKGDIPEGYSVSREKKERFSLILESASTNQTSMYLCAAMGAGAGNEKLFFGSGTQLSVL.

A remark on this clone: The sample carries other DNA sequences with the same CDR3. This chain joins TRBV19 and TRBJ2-2; D gene unclear. Germline V lookup: CDR1 LNHDA, CDR2 SQIVND (reference sequence). The CDR3 consists of 11 residues. The germline V and J ends were trimmed by 6 bases and 5 bases, with 4 bases remaining between them. The CDR3 nucleotides are TGTGCCAGTAGCCTAACCGGGGAGCTGTTTTTT. Its translation is CASSLTGELFF.